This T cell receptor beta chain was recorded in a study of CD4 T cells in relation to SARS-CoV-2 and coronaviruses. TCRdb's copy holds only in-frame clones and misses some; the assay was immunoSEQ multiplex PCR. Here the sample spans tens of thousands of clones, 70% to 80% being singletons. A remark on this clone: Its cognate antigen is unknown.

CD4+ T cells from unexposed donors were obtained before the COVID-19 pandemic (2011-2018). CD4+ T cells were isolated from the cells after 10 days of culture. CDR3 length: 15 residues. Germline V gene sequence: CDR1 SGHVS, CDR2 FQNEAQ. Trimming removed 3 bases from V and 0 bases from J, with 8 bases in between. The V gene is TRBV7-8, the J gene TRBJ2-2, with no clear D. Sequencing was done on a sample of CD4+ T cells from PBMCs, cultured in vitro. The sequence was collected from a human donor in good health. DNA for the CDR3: TGTGCCAGCAGCTTGAGGAGCTCGAACACCGGGGAGCTGTTTTTT. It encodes CASSLRSSNTGELFF.